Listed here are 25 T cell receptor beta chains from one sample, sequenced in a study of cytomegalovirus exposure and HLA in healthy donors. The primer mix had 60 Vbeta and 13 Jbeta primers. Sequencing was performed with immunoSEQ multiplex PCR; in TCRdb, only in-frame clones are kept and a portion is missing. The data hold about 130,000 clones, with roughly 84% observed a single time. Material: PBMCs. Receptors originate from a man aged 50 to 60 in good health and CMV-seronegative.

The CDR3 loop is CAISDSTGATDTQYF. CDR3 sequence (DNA): TGTGCCATCAGTGACTCCACAGGGGCCACAGATACGCAGTATTTT. The chain has TRBV10-3 and TRBJ2-3, with 7 bases matching TRBD1. There are 15 residues in the CDR3. Germline V CDR1 and CDR2: ENHRY, SYGVKD. V was clipped by 3 bases and J by 2 bases; unmatched bases: 5.

The CDR3 loop is CASSFTGENGYGYTF. The DNA for the CDR3 is TGTGCCAGCAGCTTTACAGGGGAGAATGGCTATGGCTACACCTTC. The chain links TRBV7-8 to TRBJ1-2, with TRBD1 identical over 7 bases. The CDR3 runs 15 residues. CDR1 is SGHVS and CDR2 is FQNEAQ in the germline V gene. Trimming removed 3 bases from V and 4 bases from J; junction bases left unmatched: 8.

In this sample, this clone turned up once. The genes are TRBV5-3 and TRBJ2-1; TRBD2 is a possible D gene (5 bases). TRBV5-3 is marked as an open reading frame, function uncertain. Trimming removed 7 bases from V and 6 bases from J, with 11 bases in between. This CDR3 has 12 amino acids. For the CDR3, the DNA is TGTGCCAGATCCCTAGCCAGCAATGAGCAGTTCTTC. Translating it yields CARSLASNEQFF.

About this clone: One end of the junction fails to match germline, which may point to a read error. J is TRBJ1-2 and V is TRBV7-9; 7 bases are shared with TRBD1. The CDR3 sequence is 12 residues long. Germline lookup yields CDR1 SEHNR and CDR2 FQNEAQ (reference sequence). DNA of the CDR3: TGTGCCAGCAGCTTAGCGGGCAGGGGGACCTCTTTC. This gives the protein CASSLAGRGTSF.

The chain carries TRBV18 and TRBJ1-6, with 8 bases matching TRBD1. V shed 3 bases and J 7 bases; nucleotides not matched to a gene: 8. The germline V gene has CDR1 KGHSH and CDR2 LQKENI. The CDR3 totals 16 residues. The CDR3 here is CASSPDRGGTNSPLHF. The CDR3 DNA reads TGTGCCAGCTCACCCGACAGGGGAGGCACAAATTCACCCCTCCACTTT.

Here the CDR3 DNA reads TGTGCCAGCAGTTTATTGAGGCTATCCGATACCCCCTCGAATTCACCCCTCCACTTT. Its protein product is CASSLLRLSDTPSNSPLHF. This sequence joins TRBV27 and TRBJ1-6; D remains unclear. Germline CDR1 reads MNHEY; CDR2 reads SMNVEV (reference sequence). Between the trimmed V and J ends, which lost 1 base and 7 bases, there was a span of 23 bases. The CDR3 runs 19 residues.

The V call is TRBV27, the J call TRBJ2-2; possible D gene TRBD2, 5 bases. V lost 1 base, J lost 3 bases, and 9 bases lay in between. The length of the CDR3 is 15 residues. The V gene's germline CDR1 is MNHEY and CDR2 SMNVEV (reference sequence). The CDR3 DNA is TGTGCCAGCAGTTTATTGGACTCTTACACCGGGGAGCTGTTTTTT. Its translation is CASSLLDSYTGELFF.

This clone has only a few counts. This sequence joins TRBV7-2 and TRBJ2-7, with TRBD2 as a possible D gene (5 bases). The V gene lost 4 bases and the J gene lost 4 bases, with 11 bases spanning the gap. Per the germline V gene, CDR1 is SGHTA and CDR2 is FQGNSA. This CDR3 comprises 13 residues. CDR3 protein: CASSSFPGYEQYF. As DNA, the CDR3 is TGTGCCAGCAGCTCATTCCCGGGATACGAGCAGTACTTC.

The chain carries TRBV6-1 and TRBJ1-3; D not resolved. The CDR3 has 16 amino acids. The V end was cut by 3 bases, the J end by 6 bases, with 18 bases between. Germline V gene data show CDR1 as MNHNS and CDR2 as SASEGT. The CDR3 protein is CASSEREPLRENTIYF. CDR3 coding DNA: TGTGCCAGCAGTGAGAGGGAGCCCCTCCGGGAAAACACCATATATTTT.

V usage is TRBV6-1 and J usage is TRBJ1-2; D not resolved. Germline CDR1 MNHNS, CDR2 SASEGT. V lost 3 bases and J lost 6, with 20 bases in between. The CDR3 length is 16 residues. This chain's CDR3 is CASSEAEMLGQNGYTF. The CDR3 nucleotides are TGTGCCAGCAGTGAGGCCGAGATGCTGGGCCAGAATGGCTACACCTTC.

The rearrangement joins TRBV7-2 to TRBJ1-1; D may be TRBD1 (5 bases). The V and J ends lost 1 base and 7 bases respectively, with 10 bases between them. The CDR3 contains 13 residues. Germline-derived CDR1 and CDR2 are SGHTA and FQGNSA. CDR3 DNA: TGTGCCAGCAGCTTAGTCTCGGGGGGTGAAGCTTTCTTT. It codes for CASSLVSGGEAFF. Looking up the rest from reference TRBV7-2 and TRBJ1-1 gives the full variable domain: GAGVSQSPSNKVTEKGKDVELRCDPISGHTALYWYRQSLGQGLEFLIYFQGNSAPDKSGLPSDRFSAERTGGSVSTLTIQRTQQEDSAVYLCASSLVSGGEAFFGQGTRLTVV.

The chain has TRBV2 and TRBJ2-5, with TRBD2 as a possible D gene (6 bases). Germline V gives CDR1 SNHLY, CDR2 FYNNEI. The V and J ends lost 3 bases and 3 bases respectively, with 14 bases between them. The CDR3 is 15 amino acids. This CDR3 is CASSDRRGMKETQYF. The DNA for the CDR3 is TGTGCCAGCAGTGATAGGAGGGGAATGAAAGAGACCCAGTACTTC.

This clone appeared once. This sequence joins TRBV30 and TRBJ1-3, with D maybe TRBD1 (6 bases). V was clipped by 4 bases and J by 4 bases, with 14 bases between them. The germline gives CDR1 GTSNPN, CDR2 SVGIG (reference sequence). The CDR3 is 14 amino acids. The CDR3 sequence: CAWTATGVGNTIYF. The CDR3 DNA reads TGTGCCTGGACAGCGACAGGCGTGGGAAACACCATATATTTT.

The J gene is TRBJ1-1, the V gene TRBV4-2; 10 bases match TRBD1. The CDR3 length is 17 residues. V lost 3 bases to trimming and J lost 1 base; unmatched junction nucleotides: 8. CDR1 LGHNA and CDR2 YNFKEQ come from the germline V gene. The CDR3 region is CASSHLDRGLTNTEAFF. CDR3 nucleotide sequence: TGTGCCAGCAGCCATCTTGACAGGGGGCTTACGAACACTGAAGCTTTCTTT.

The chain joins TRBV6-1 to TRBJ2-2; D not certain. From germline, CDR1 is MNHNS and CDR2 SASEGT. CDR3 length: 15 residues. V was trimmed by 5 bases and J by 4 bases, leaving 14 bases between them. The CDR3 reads CASSLLPGPTGELFF. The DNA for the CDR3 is TGTGCCAGCAGTCTATTACCGGGTCCCACCGGGGAGCTGTTTTTT.

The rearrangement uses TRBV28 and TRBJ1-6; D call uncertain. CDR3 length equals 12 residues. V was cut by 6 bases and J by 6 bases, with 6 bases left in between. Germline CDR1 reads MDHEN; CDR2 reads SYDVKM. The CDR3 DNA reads TGTGCCAGCAGAAGAGGTAATTCACCCCTCCACTTT. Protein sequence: CASRRGNSPLHF. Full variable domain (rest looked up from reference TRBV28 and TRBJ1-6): DVKVTQSSRYLVKRTGEKVFLECVQDMDHENMFWYRQDPGLGLRLIYFSYDVKMKEKGDIPEGYSVSREKKERFSLILESASTNQTSMYLCASRRGNSPLHFGNGTRLTVT.

Written as DNA, the CDR3 is TGTGCCAGCGGGGAGACAGGGGGCGAGGGCTACACCTTC. Encoded protein: CASGETGGEGYTF. The chain is built from TRBV7-2 and TRBJ1-2, with TRBD1 matching over 10 bases. Losses at the gene ends were 8 bases for V and 8 bases for J; bases not matched to a gene: 8. The CDR3 consists of 13 residues. The germline CDR1 and CDR2 sequences are SGHTA and FQGNSA.

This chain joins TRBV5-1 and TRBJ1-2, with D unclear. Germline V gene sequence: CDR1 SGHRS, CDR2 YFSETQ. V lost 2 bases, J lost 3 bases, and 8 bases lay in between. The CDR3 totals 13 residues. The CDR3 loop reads CASSLGGDYGYTF. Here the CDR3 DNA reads TGCGCCAGCAGCTTAGGCGGCGACTATGGCTACACCTTC.

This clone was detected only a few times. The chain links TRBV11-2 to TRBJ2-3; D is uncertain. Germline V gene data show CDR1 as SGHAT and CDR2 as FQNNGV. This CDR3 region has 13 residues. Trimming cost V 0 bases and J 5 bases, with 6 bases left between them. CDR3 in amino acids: CASSLESEDTQYF. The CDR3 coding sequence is TGTGCCAGCAGCTTAGAATCAGAAGATACGCAGTATTTT. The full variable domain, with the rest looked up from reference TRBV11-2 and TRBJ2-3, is EAGVAQSPRYKIIEKRQSVAFWCNPISGHATLYWYQQILGQGPKLLIQFQNNGVVDDSQLPKDRFSAERLKGVDSTLKIQPAKLEDSAVYLCASSLESEDTQYFGPGTRLTVL.

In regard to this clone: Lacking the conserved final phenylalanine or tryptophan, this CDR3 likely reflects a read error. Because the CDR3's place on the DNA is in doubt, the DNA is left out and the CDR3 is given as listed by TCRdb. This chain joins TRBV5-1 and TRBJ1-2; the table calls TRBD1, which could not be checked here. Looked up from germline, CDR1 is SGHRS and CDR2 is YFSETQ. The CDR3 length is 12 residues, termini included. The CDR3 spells CASPPNTRDSIC.

The CDR3, as DNA: TGTGCCACCAGCAGAGATGGGGCGGTCAGAGCCTCTGGAAACACCATATATTTT. Its protein product is CATSRDGAVRASGNTIYF. V usage is TRBV15 and J usage is TRBJ1-3; D might be TRBD1 (5 bases). Germline V gene lookup returns CDR1 LNHNV and CDR2 YYDKDF (reference sequence). The CDR3 runs 18 residues. Trimming cost V 0 bases and J 0 bases, with 15 bases left between them. The entire variable domain, with the rest obtained from reference TRBV15 and TRBJ1-3, is as follows: DAMVIQNPRYQVTQFGKPVTLSCSQTLNHNVMYWYQQKSSQAPKLLFHYYDKDFNNEADTPDNFQSRRPNTSFCFLDIRSPGLGDTAMYLCATSRDGAVRASGNTIYFGEGSWLTVV.

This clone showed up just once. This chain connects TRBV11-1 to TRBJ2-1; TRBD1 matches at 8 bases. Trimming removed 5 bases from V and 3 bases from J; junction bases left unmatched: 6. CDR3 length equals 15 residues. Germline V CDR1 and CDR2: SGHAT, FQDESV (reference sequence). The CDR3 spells CASSVQGDGYNEQFF. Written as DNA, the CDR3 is TGTGCCAGCAGCGTACAGGGGGACGGCTACAATGAGCAGTTCTTC.

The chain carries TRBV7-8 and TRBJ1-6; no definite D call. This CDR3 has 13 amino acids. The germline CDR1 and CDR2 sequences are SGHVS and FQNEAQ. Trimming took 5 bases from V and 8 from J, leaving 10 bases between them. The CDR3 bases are TGTGCCAGCAGCGTCAATCAGGATTCACCCCTCCACTTT. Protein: CASSVNQDSPLHF.

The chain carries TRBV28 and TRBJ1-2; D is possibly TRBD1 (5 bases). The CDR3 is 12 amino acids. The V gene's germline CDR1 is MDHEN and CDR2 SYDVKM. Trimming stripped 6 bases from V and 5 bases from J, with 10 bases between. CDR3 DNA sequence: TGTGCCAGCAGGGTCGGGGGTTATGGCTACACCTTC. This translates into CASRVGGYGYTF.

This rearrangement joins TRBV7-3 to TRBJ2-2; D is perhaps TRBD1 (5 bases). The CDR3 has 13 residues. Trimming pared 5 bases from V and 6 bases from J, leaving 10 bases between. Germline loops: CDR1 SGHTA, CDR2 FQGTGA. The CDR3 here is CASSQAGPGELFF. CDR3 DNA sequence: TGTGCCAGCAGCCAAGCAGGGCCCGGGGAGCTGTTTTTT. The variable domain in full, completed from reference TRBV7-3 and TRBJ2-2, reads GAGVSQTPSNKVTEKGKYVELRCDPISGHTALYWYRQSLGQGPEFLIYFQGTGAADDSGLPNDRFFAVRPEGSVSTLKIQRTERGDSAVYLCASSQAGPGELFFGEGSRLTVL.